The T cell receptor beta chain under discussion was sequenced for a study of beta chain features in type 1 diabetes. Sorting gave populations that all exceeded 95% purity. CDR3 length equals 19 residues. Germline values: CDR1 MNHEY, CDR2 SMNVEV (reference sequence). V lost 5 bases, J lost 2 bases, and 16 bases stayed unmatched. Every isolated RNA sample was fully reverse transcribed, so sequencing captured expressed TCRB transcripts. The protocol was immunoSEQ multiplex PCR, while the TCRdb copy is restricted to in-frame clones and leaves out a portion. The repertoire consists of about 410,000 clones, with over 11% occurring once and the leading ten covering 0.035% to 0.045%.

The origin of this receptor is a man younger than 45 in good health. The sample was naive CD4+ T cells from blood. This sequence joins TRBV27 and TRBJ2-1; the match to TRBD1 covers 9 bases. The CDR3 sequence: CASSTTGGASFGAYNEQFF. In DNA, the CDR3 is TGTGCCAGCAGTACCACAGGGGGCGCAAGTTTCGGCGCCTACAATGAGCAGTTCTTC.